The rows below give T cell receptor beta chains drawn from one sample of a study of T cells in Graves' hyperthyroidism and ophthalmopathy. TCRdb redid the calling of the multiplex PCR reads with MiXCR, one entry per CDR3 protein. The sample shows about 570,000 distinct CDR3 sequences, around 13% of them seen only once. The sample consisted of blood. The receptors were gathered from a woman between 40 and 50 years old with Graves' hyperthyroidism. Both conserved end residues are part of each CDR3. D genes are given only for firm matches. Expanded clones get a size class; other rows say once, few or many, or leave the size out.

v_call	d_call	j_call	cdr3_length	clone_size	cdr3_aa	cdr3_nt
TRBV20-1	TRBD2	TRBJ2-1	17	many	CSARDRGTSGPYNEQFF	TGCAGTGCTAGAGATCGGGGGACTAGCGGCCCCTACAATGAGCAGTTCTTC
TRBV7-9	.	TRBJ1-2	14	many	CASSLAYANYGYTF	TGTGCCAGCAGCTTAGCGTATGCCAATTATGGCTACACCTTC
TRBV12-3/TRBV12-4	TRBD1	TRBJ2-1	15	many	CASSIGQGTYNEQFF	TGTGCCAGCAGCATTGGACAGGGAACCTACAATGAGCAGTTCTTC
TRBV19	.	TRBJ2-7	13	few	CASSIFHSYEQYF	TGTGCCAGTTCTATATTCCACTCCTACGAGCAGTACTTC
TRBV12-3/TRBV12-4	TRBD2	TRBJ2-3	17	many	CASSLRRTSGYTDTQYF	TGTGCCAGCAGTTTGAGGAGGACTAGCGGCTACACAGATACGCAGTATTTT
TRBV20-1	.	TRBJ1-3	15	few	CSARGTISSGNTIYF	TGCAGTGCTAGAGGTACCATCTCCTCTGGAAACACCATATATTTT
TRBV20-1	.	TRBJ2-1	16	.	CSARDQGTTHYNEQFF	TGCAGTGCTAGAGATCAGGGGACTACGCACTACAATGAGCAGTTCTTC
TRBV2	.	TRBJ1-2	11	many	CASSSEDGYTF	TGTGCCAGCAGTTCGGAGGATGGCTACACCTTC
TRBV20-1	TRBD1	TRBJ2-1	13	few	CSASGTVGNEQFF	TGCAGTGCCTCCGGGACAGTGGGCAATGAGCAGTTCTTC
TRBV19	TRBD2	TRBJ2-1	19	once	CASSNSGLAGRTSYNEQFF	TGTGCCAGTAGTAACAGCGGACTAGCGGGCAGAACCTCCTACAATGAGCAGTTCTTC
TRBV7-3	.	TRBJ1-6	13	.	CASSLQANSPLHF	TGTGCCAGCAGCTTACAGGCCAATTCACCCCTCCACTTT
TRBV7-8	.	TRBJ1-1	14	.	CASSLGVSYTEAFF	TGTGCCAGCAGCTTAGGGGTTTCGTACACTGAAGCTTTCTTT
TRBV6-1	TRBD1	TRBJ1-2	14	many	CASSQTGVDYGYTF	TGTGCCAGCAGCCAGACAGGGGTTGACTATGGCTACACCTTC
TRBV4-1	.	TRBJ2-3	16	few	CASSQDMAGGTDTQYF	TGCGCCAGCAGCCAAGATATGGCAGGGGGCACAGATACGCAGTATTTT
TRBV28	.	TRBJ1-3	17	few	CASSLRAGRGYGNTIYF	TGTGCCAGCAGTTTAAGGGCTGGCAGAGGGTATGGAAACACCATATATTTT
TRBV3-1	TRBD2	TRBJ2-1	18	.	CASSRRLAGPSSYNEQFF	TGTGCCAGCAGCCGGAGACTAGCGGGACCGAGCTCCTACAATGAGCAGTTCTTC
TRBV28	.	TRBJ1-1	15	many	CASSFSGTLNTEAFF	TGTGCCAGCAGTTTTAGCGGGACTCTGAACACTGAAGCTTTCTTT
TRBV24-1	TRBD1	TRBJ2-1	11	few	CATSTGGTQFF	TGTGCCACCAGTACAGGGGGAACTCAGTTCTTC
TRBV12-3/TRBV12-4	.	TRBJ2-7	15	few	CASSLEVRSSYEQYF	TGTGCCAGCAGTTTAGAGGTCAGGAGCTCCTACGAGCAGTACTTC
TRBV3-1	TRBD2	TRBJ2-5	18	many	CASSQGTSGRPFQETQYF	TGTGCCAGCAGCCAAGGGACTAGCGGGAGACCATTCCAAGAGACCCAGTACTTC
TRBV10-3	.	TRBJ1-2	11	many	CAISTGSGYTF	TGTGCCATCAGTACAGGGTCTGGCTACACCTTC
TRBV18	.	TRBJ2-7	14	many	CASSSKDQSSEQYF	TGTGCCAGCTCCTCCAAGGATCAGTCCTCCGAGCAGTACTTC
TRBV5-1	TRBD2	TRBJ2-5	14	many	CASSSTSGRAPRYF	TGCGCCAGCAGCTCGACTAGCGGGAGGGCCCCAAGGTACTTC
TRBV2	TRBD1	TRBJ1-1	16	many	CASTKEGQGVRTEAFF	TGTGCCAGCACTAAGGAGGGACAGGGCGTTCGAACTGAAGCTTTCTTT
TRBV5-5	.	TRBJ2-1	13	few	CASSLLLISEQFF	TGTGCCAGCAGCTTGTTACTTATCAGTGAGCAGTTCTTC
TRBV10-3	.	TRBJ1-5	13	few	CAISESSNQPQHF	TGTGCCATCAGTGAATCAAGCAATCAGCCCCAGCATTTT
TRBV5-8	.	TRBJ1-1	14	.	CASSLYLRETEAFF	TGTGCCAGCAGCTTGTATCTGAGAGAGACTGAAGCTTTCTTT
TRBV28	.	TRBJ1-2	16	many	CASSLSGIEGNYGYTF	TGTGCCAGCAGTTTATCAGGGATTGAGGGGAACTATGGCTACACCTTC
TRBV5-1	.	TRBJ2-7	14	many	CASSLEGFTYEQYF	TGCGCCAGCAGCTTGGAAGGTTTCACCTACGAGCAGTACTTC
TRBV12-3/TRBV12-4	.	TRBJ2-1	14	.	CAGSLGSSYNEQFF	TGTGCCGGCAGTTTGGGGAGCTCCTACAATGAGCAGTTCTTC
TRBV4-1	.	TRBJ1-1	14	.	CASNQGPPNTEAFF	TGCGCCAGCAACCAAGGACCCCCGAACACTGAAGCTTTCTTT
TRBV20-1	TRBD2	TRBJ2-1	15	many	CSARAAGGNFNEQFF	TGCAGTGCTAGAGCAGCGGGAGGGAATTTCAATGAGCAGTTCTTC
TRBV13	TRBD2	TRBJ2-4	17	.	CASSLGLAGPPFSVQYF	TGTGCCAGCAGCCTGGGACTAGCGGGACCTCCTTTTTCTGTTCAGTACTTC
TRBV6-1	TRBD2	TRBJ2-5	15	many	CASSEFSGRTETQYF	TGTGCCAGCAGTGAATTTAGCGGGAGAACGGAGACCCAGTACTTC
TRBV12-3/TRBV12-4	.	TRBJ2-1	15	.	CASTLGQGPYNEQFF	TGTGCCAGCACCTTGGGGCAGGGGCCTTACAATGAGCAGTTCTTC
TRBV7-2	TRBD1	TRBJ1-2	14	many	CASSSETGSYGYTF	TGTGCCAGCAGCTCAGAGACAGGGTCCTATGGCTACACCTTC
TRBV7-8	TRBD1	TRBJ2-7	17	many	CASSFRDSILLPYEQYF	TGTGCCAGCAGCTTCCGGGACAGCATTCTCCTTCCCTACGAGCAGTACTTC
TRBV27	.	TRBJ1-2	12	.	CASSLMGIDYTF	TGTGCCAGCAGTTTGATGGGAATTGACTACACCTTC
TRBV5-1	.	TRBJ2-1	16	many	CASSLGDRSSYNEQFF	TGCGCCAGCAGCTTGGGCGACAGGAGCTCCTACAATGAGCAGTTCTTC
TRBV5-6	.	TRBJ2-3	13	.	CASSYNGRDTQYF	TGTGCCAGCAGCTACAACGGGAGAGATACGCAGTATTTT
TRBV20-1	.	TRBJ1-1	16	many	CSARDQAPVTLYEAFF	TGCAGTGCTCGCGATCAGGCTCCAGTAACCCTATATGAAGCTTTCTTT
TRBV28	TRBD2	TRBJ2-7	15	many	CASSFQAGGSYEQYF	TGTGCCAGCAGTTTCCAAGCGGGAGGATCCTACGAGCAGTACTTC
TRBV28	.	TRBJ1-4	12	.	CASSLFGKKLFF	TGTGCCAGCAGTTTATTTGGTAAAAAACTGTTTTTT
TRBV30	.	TRBJ2-1	16	many	CAWTPGSSPRGNEQFF	TGTGCCTGGACCCCCGGATCCTCCCCGAGAGGGAATGAGCAGTTCTTC
TRBV2	.	TRBJ2-7	13	many	CASTRGYGYEQYF	TGTGCCAGCACGCGCGGTTACGGCTACGAGCAGTACTTC
TRBV6-5	.	TRBJ1-2	20	.	CASSYSGPPYFDRAYHGYTF	TGTGCCAGCAGTTACTCGGGCCCCCCTTATTTTGACCGGGCCTACCATGGCTACACCTTC
TRBV2	.	TRBJ2-7	12	.	CAGKPQGYEQYF	TGTGCCGGCAAACCACAGGGATACGAGCAGTACTTC
TRBV29-1	TRBD2	TRBJ2-1	13	many	CSIRLAAYNEQFF	TGCAGCATAAGACTAGCGGCCTACAATGAGCAGTTCTTC
TRBV29-1	TRBD2	TRBJ2-1	18	many	CSVEDPLTSGRIEDEQFF	TGCAGCGTTGAAGATCCCCTTACTAGCGGGAGGATTGAAGATGAGCAGTTCTTC
TRBV10-2	TRBD1	TRBJ1-6	15	few	CASSDRVSSGSPLHF	TGCGCCAGCAGCGACAGGGTGAGCAGCGGTTCACCCCTCCACTTT
TRBV20-1	.	TRBJ1-4	15	few	CSARDGEYANEKLFF	TGCAGTGCTAGAGACGGAGAGTATGCTAATGAAAAACTGTTTTTT
TRBV7-8	.	TRBJ2-5	15	many	CASSLRTAFQETQYF	TGTGCCAGCAGCTTGAGGACAGCCTTCCAAGAGACCCAGTACTTC
TRBV5-1	TRBD1	TRBJ2-7	15	many	CASSLEQGAGYEQYF	TGCGCCAGCAGCTTGGAACAGGGGGCAGGTTACGAGCAGTACTTC
TRBV20-1	.	TRBJ2-1	11	.	CSAPTGGEQFF	TGCAGTGCTCCCACCGGCGGTGAGCAGTTCTTC